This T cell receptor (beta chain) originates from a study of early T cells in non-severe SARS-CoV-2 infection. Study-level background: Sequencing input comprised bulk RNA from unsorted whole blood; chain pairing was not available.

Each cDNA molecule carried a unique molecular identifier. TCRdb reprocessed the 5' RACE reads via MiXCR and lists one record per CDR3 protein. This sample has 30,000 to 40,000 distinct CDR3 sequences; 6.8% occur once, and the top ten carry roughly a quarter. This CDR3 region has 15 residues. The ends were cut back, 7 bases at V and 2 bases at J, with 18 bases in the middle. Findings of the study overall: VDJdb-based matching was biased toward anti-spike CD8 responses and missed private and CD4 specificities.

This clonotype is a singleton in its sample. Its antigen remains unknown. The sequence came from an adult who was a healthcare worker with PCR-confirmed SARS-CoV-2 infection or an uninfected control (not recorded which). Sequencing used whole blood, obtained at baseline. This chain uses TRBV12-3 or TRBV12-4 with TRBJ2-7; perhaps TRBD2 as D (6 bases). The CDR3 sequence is CASNSSGTFAYEQYF. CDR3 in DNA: TGTGCCAGCAACTCCTCCGGGACTTTCGCCTACGAGCAGTACTTC.